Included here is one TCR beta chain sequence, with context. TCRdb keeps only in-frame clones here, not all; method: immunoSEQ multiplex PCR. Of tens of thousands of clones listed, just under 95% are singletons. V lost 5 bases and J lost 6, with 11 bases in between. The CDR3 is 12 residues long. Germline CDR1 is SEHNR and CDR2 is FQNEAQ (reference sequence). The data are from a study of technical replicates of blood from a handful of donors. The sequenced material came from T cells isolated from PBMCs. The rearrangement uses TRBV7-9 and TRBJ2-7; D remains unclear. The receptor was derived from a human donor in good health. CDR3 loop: CASSATLAEQYF. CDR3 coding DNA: TGTGCCAGCAGCGCTACTCTCGCCGAGCAGTACTTC.